The source of this TCR beta chain is a study of T-cell memory formation after mild COVID-19. Study in general: The TCR clusters were mostly specific to one donor. Study-wide points: Certain responding clones were present in pre-infection memory, suggesting participation of cross-reactive memory.

From the 5' RACE reads, TCRdb called clonotypes with MiXCR, one entry per CDR3 protein. The sample shows roughly 62,000 distinct CDR3 sequences, less than 9.5% of them seen only once. CDR1 and CDR2 from the germline V gene are SNHLY and FYNNEI. The CDR3 is made up of 15 amino acids. Trimming removed 3 bases at V and 3 bases at J, with 14 bases between. Turning to this clonotype: Its antigen is not known.

The receptor was isolated from a man in his late teens or twenties who had mild COVID-19 (a few samples of this study predate the infection). Cell type and time point are not known. The rearrangement uses TRBV2 and TRBJ1-2; tentative D call: TRBD1 (5 bases). Source material: PBMCs or a T cell subset sorted from them (not recorded which). The CDR3 DNA sequence: TGTGCCAGCAGTGAGGCTTCAGGGCGGGACTATGGCTACACCTTC. Protein: CASSEASGRDYGYTF.